This T cell receptor (beta chain) was retrieved from a study of cytomegalovirus exposure and HLA in healthy donors. Study-level information: Earlier work reported 100 million or so unique TCR beta sequences from about 179 million T cells. The Caucasian-associated ancestry cluster held 80% to 90% of a few hundred genotyped donors.

Germline CDR1 and CDR2: SGHRS and YFSETQ. CDR3 length: 14 residues. 60 Vbeta and 13 Jbeta primers were used in PCR. Measured with immunoSEQ multiplex PCR; TCRdb has only the in-frame clones, and not every one. The sample yields around 150,000 clones, around 80% seen once. This receptor was taken from a male donor in good health and CMV-seropositive. V gene TRBV5-1 combines with J gene TRBJ2-5; no reliable D call. The DNA end is more similar to TRBJ2-7, so the J call may be wrong. The material sequenced was PBMCs. This CDR3 is CASSKSLSSYEQYF. The CDR3 coding sequence is TGCGCCAGCAGCAAGAGCTTAAGCTCCTACGAGCAGTACTTC.